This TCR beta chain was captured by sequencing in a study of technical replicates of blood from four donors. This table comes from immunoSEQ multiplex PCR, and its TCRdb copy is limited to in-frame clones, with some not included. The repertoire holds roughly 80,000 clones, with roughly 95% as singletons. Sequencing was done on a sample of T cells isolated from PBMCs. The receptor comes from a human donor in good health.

This CDR3 is CASSLDGQGRTEAFF. The CDR3 DNA reads TGTGCCAGCAGCTTAGACGGACAGGGCAGGACTGAAGCTTTCTTT. The rearrangement joins TRBV7-8 to TRBJ1-1; TRBD1 matches 8 bases. V shed 1 base, J shed 5 bases, and the junction held 6 bases outside the gene matches. The CDR3 has 15 amino acids. From germline, CDR1 is SGHVS and CDR2 FQNEAQ.